The 32 T cell receptor gamma chains reported below all come from one sample, sequenced in a study of γδ T cells in repeated Plasmodium falciparum infection. TCRdb reapplied CATT to the multiplex PCR reads. This table holds over 25,000 gamma-chain clones, around 3% found once. Bulk repertoires came from Vgamma9/Vdelta2+ or Vdelta2-negative gammadelta T cells flow-sorted from PBMC. The specimen was gamma-delta T cells from blood. The receptors derive from a pool of human donors (malaria-infected and uninfected, not separated).

The sample holds many counts of this clone. The translation of this DNA and the TCRdb protein of a much larger clone differ at residue 7, probably owing to a read error; the protein shown here is translated from the DNA. The chain links TRGV9 to TRGJP. Germline V lookup: CDR1 GITISATS, CDR2 ISYDGTV (reference sequence). The CDR3 contains 16 residues. V dropped 6 bases and J dropped 6; count of bases not matched to a gene: 8. DNA for the CDR3: TGTGCCTTGTGGAGAAGTCGAGAGTTGGGCAAAAAAATCAAGGTATTT. This translates into CALWRSRELGKKIKVF.

This clone was observed many times. The chain uses TRGV3 and TRGJ1 or TRGJ2. This CDR3 region has 14 residues. Trimming took 0 bases from V and 3 from J; bases not matched to a gene: 5. Germline V lookup: CDR1 VTNTFY, CDR2 YDVSTARD (reference sequence). The CDR3 coding sequence is TGTGCCACCTGGGACAGGCTGGCTTATTATAAGAAACTCTTT. Amino acids: CATWDRLAYYKKLF.

The rearrangement uses TRGV9 and TRGJ1 or TRGJ2. As TCRdb names no J gene, one was assigned here on the basis of a DNA match to germline. Trimming took 2 bases from V and 5 from J; bases not matched to a gene: 12. The CDR3 length is 15 residues. Per the germline V gene, CDR1 is GITISATS and CDR2 is ISYDGTV (reference sequence). CDR3: CALWEADVRHYKKLF. CDR3 in DNA: TGTGCCTTGTGGGAGGCGGATGTTCGTCATTATAAGAAACTCTTT.

In the case of this clone: The translation of this DNA and the TCRdb protein of a much larger clone differ at residue 5, probably owing to a read error; the protein shown here is translated from the DNA. V gene TRGV9 combines with J gene TRGJP2. Here the J gene came from matching the DNA to germline, since TCRdb omits it. CDR1 is GITISATS and CDR2 is ISYDGTV in the germline V gene (reference sequence). The CDR3 runs 15 residues. CDR3 region: CALWGVKVSDWIKTF. For the CDR3, the DNA is TGTGCCTTGTGGGGGGTGAAAGTGTCTGATTGGATCAAGACGTTT.

This clone has at least ten counts. This likely came from a read error, as a far larger clone is one base away. In the same sample, other DNA sequences code for this CDR3. This chain links TRGV9 with TRGJP. Here the J gene was assigned by germline matching of the DNA, as TCRdb has none. The V gene's germline CDR1 is GITISATS and CDR2 ISYDGTV (reference sequence). The CDR3 sequence is 18 residues long. CDR3 amino acids: CALWEPRDPELGKKIKVF. The CDR3 nucleotides are TGTGCCTTGTGGGAGCCCAGGGACCCGGAGTTGGGCAAGAAAATCAAGGTATTT.

A note on this clone: This is likely an artifact of a read error, given a far larger clone one base away. Other DNA sequences in this sample translate to the same CDR3. The V gene call is TRGV9, and the J gene call is absent. Per the germline V gene, CDR1 is GITISATS and CDR2 is ISYDGTV (reference sequence). The CDR3 sequence is 14 residues long. CDR3 in DNA: TGTGCCTTGTGGGAGGTGAGTAGTGATTGGATTAAGACGTTT. Translated, it gives CALWEVSSDWIKTF.

This clone was observed a handful of times. TCRdb's listed protein matches a much larger clone and diverges from this DNA's translation at residue 3, likely through a read error; the protein shown comes from the DNA. The rearrangement links TRGV9 to TRGJP. The J gene was not available in TCRdb and was assigned here by matching the DNA to germline segments. This CDR3 is 18 amino acids long. Germline CDR1 and CDR2: GITISATS and ISYDGTV (reference sequence). CDR3 DNA sequence: TGTGCCTCGTGGGAGGATCTTACCCAAGAGTTGGGCAAAAAAATCAAGGTATTT. It yields the protein CASWEDLTQELGKKIKVF.

This clone was seen only a few times. TCRdb has a much larger clone's protein, which differs at residue 10 from the translation of this DNA, likely because of a read error; what is shown is the protein translated from the DNA. The rearrangement links TRGV9 to TRGJP2. As TCRdb names no J gene, one was assigned here on the basis of a DNA match to germline. Germline CDR1 reads GITISATS; CDR2 reads ISYDGTV (reference sequence). The CDR3 extends over 14 amino acids. The CDR3 sequence: CALWEYSSDCIKTF. CDR3 sequence (DNA): TGTGCCTTGTGGGAGTATAGTAGTGATTGTATCAAGACGTTT.

This clone has at least ten counts. This chain connects TRGV2 to TRGJ1 or TRGJ2. J was trimmed by 5 bases and V by 3 bases; bases with no gene match: 4. Looked up from germline, CDR1 is EGSNGY and CDR2 is YDSYNSKV. This CDR3 is 12 amino acids long. DNA of the CDR3: TGTGCCACCTGGGACCGGAATTATAAGAAACTCTTT. Translating gives CATWDRNYKKLF.

Only a few counts were recorded for this clone. The TCRdb record carries a much larger clone's protein, which differs from this DNA's translation at residue 4; a read error is the likely cause, and the protein listed here is the DNA translation. The rearrangement links TRGV9 to TRGJ1 or TRGJ2. Here the J gene came from matching the DNA to germline, since TCRdb omits it. This CDR3 has 11 residues. Germline V gives CDR1 GITISATS, CDR2 ISYDGTV (reference sequence). V lost 9 bases to trimming and J lost 10 bases; unmatched junction nucleotides: 12. CDR3 nucleotides: TGTGCCTTGCGGACCTTTCAAAAGAAACTCTTT. Translated: CALRTFQKKLF.

This clone came up many times. A far larger clone is off by one base, so a read error is likely. The sample contains more than one DNA sequence encoding this CDR3. The genes are TRGV9 and TRGJ1 or TRGJ2. Germline V gene lookup returns CDR1 GITISATS and CDR2 ISYDGTV (reference sequence). This CDR3 comprises 13 residues. After removal of 1 base from V and 16 bases from J, the junction contained 16 bases not matched to a gene. CDR3 region: CALWEVCGGGKLF. The CDR3 DNA follows: TGTGCCTTGTGGGAGGTCTGTGGGGGCGGGAAGCTCTTT.

This clone turned up a few times. A far more abundant clone sits one base away, making this likely a read error. Other DNA sequences in this sample translate to the same CDR3. Here the V gene is TRGV2, but the J gene went uncalled. Germline V gene sequence: CDR1 EGSNGY, CDR2 YDSYNSKV. CDR3 length: 14 residues. The CDR3 is CATWDGPGYYKKLF. DNA for the CDR3: TGTGCCACCTGGGACGGGCCGGGTTATTATAAGAAGCTCTTT.

This clone was detected ten times or more. TCRdb's protein, taken from a much larger clone, differs from this DNA's translation at residue 5, likely owing to a read error; the protein displayed comes from the DNA. This sequence joins TRGV2 and TRGJ1 or TRGJ2. CDR3 length: 12 amino acids. Germline V CDR1 and CDR2: EGSNGY, YDSYNSKV. The CDR3, as DNA: TGTGCCACCTGGGGCGGGCCTTATAAGAAACTCTTT. This translates into CATWGGPYKKLF.

In its sample, this clone was seen a few times. Only one base separates this from a far larger clonotype, so it likely reflects a read error. The same CDR3 also results from other DNA sequences found in this sample. The V gene was identified as TRGV9, while no J gene was called. The CDR3 is 15 residues long. CDR1 is GITISATS and CDR2 is ISYDGTV in the germline V gene (reference sequence). The CDR3 is CALWEPPVGKKIKVF. Here the CDR3 DNA reads TGTGCCTTGTGGGAGCCCCCGGTGGGCAAAAAAATCAAGGTGTTT.

About this clone: This probably arose from a read error, given a far larger clone one base away. The same CDR3 arises from other DNA sequences in this sample as well. The CDR3 sequence is CALWEGARELGKKIKVF. CDR3 bases: TGTGCCTTGTGGGAGGGCGCCAGGGAGTTGGGCAAAAAAATCAAGGTATTC. The gene calls are TRGV9 and TRGJP. The length of the CDR3 is 17 residues. The germline CDR1 and CDR2 sequences are GITISATS and ISYDGTV (reference sequence).

The table lists this clone with many counts. TCRdb's protein, taken from a much larger clone, differs from this DNA's translation at residue 10, likely owing to a read error; the protein displayed comes from the DNA. The V call is TRGV9, the J call TRGJ1 or TRGJ2. CDR3 length: 12 amino acids. Germline CDR1 is GITISATS and CDR2 is ISYDGTV (reference sequence). CDR3 amino acids: CALWEAYYKELF. For the CDR3, the DNA is TGTGCCTTGTGGGAGGCTTATTATAAGGAACTCTTT.

This clone was counted at least ten times. The genes are TRGV5 and TRGJ1 or TRGJ2. The CDR3 contains 12 residues. Germline CDR1 reads VINAFY; CDR2 reads YDVSNSKD. Germline trimming cut 5 bases from V and 2 bases from J; bases unmatched to any gene: 3. The CDR3 protein is CATWGYYYKKLF. The CDR3 DNA is TGTGCCACCTGGGGATATTATTATAAGAAACTCTTT.

At least ten counts were recorded for this clone. This DNA translates differently at residue 9 from the TCRdb protein, which is that of a much larger clone; a read error is likely, and the protein shown is the DNA's own translation. This chain uses TRGV9 with TRGJ1 or TRGJ2. CDR1 is GITISATS and CDR2 is ISYDGTV in the germline V gene (reference sequence). The CDR3 spans 13 residues. The DNA for the CDR3 is TGTGCCTTGTGGGAGGGCTATTATTGTAAGAAACTCTTT. Its protein is CALWEGYYCKKLF.

This clone was seen more than once but under ten times. A read error is likely here: a far larger clone is one base away. In the same sample, other DNA sequences code for this CDR3. The V gene call reads TRGV9; no J gene was called. CDR3 size: 17 residues. Germline V gene data show CDR1 as GITISATS and CDR2 as ISYDGTV (reference sequence). The CDR3 DNA sequence: TGTGCCTTGTGGGAGGGCGCCAGGGAGTTGGGCAAAAAAATTAAGGTATTT. Its protein is CALWEGARELGKKIKVF.

This clone turned up a few times. Translating this DNA gives a protein that differs at residue 2 from the TCRdb one, which belongs to a much larger clone; a read error is likely, and the protein shown is this translation. This chain uses TRGV2 with TRGJ1 or TRGJ2. TCRdb offers no J gene call, so here the DNA was matched to germline to obtain one. This CDR3 spans 11 amino acids. Germline V gene lookup returns CDR1 EGSNGY and CDR2 YDSYNSKV. Written as DNA, the CDR3 is TGTACCACCTGGGACGGGCGCAGGAAACTCTTT. It is translated as CTTWDGRRKLF.

Comment on this clone: This DNA translates differently at residue 4 from the TCRdb protein, which is that of a much larger clone; a read error is likely, and the protein shown is the DNA's own translation. The rearrangement links TRGV2 to TRGJ1 or TRGJ2. The J gene, missing from TCRdb, was assigned here through DNA to germline matching. Germline-derived CDR1 and CDR2 are EGSNGY and YDSYNSKV. This CDR3 has 14 amino acids. CDR3 residues: CATRDGPWYYKKLF. The CDR3 DNA sequence: TGTGCCACCCGGGACGGGCCGTGGTATTATAAGAAACTCTTT.

Remarks on this clone: A far larger clone is only one base removed, so a read error is likely. Other DNA sequences in this specimen translate into the identical CDR3. The chain carries TRGV9 and TRGJP. The CDR3 spans 18 residues. CDR1 is GITISATS and CDR2 is ISYDGTV in the germline V gene (reference sequence). CDR3 in amino acids: CALWEVTQSELGKKIKVF. The CDR3 region has the DNA TGTGCCTTGTGGGAGGTGACCCAATCGGAGTTGGGCAAAAAAATCAAAGTATTT.

To note about this clone: The TCRdb protein comes from a much larger clone and disagrees with this DNA's translation at residue 8, likely due to a read error; the protein given here is derived from the DNA. The chain has TRGV4 and TRGJ1 or TRGJ2. TCRdb leaves out the J gene; it was filled in here by matching the DNA to germline. This CDR3 contains 14 residues. Germline CDR1 and CDR2: EGSTGY and YDSYTSSV. V lost 0 bases, J lost 5 bases, and 7 bases stayed unmatched. The CDR3 reads CATWDGRMNYKKLF. The CDR3 DNA reads TGTGCCACCTGGGATGGGCGGATGAATTATAAGAAACTCTTT.

This clone has a handful of counts. This DNA translates differently at residue 8 from the TCRdb protein, which is that of a much larger clone; a read error is likely, and the protein shown is the DNA's own translation. The J gene is TRGJ1 or TRGJ2, the V gene TRGV9. In the absence of a J gene in TCRdb, the DNA was matched to germline to assign it here. Unmatched junction bases numbered 11, after V lost 3 bases and J lost 3 bases. The V gene's germline CDR1 is GITISATS and CDR2 ISYDGTV (reference sequence). The CDR3 sequence is 15 residues long. CDR3 residues: CALWESSRPYYKKLF. In DNA, the CDR3 is TGTGCCTTGTGGGAGTCATCACGGCCTTATTATAAGAAACTCTTT.

Concerning this clone: TCRdb's entry gives the protein of a much larger clone, which mismatches this DNA's translation at residue 10, likely from a read error; the protein reported here is translated from the DNA. This chain joins TRGV2 and TRGJ1 or TRGJ2. No J gene was available from TCRdb, and it was assigned here by a germline match of the DNA. This CDR3 has 14 residues. J gave up 8 bases and V 0 bases, and 10 bases lay outside the gene matches. Germline V gene lookup returns CDR1 EGSNGY and CDR2 YDSYNSKV. The CDR3 protein is CATWDGHVRHKKLF. The CDR3 DNA sequence: TGTGCCACCTGGGACGGGCACGTAAGGCATAAGAAACTCTTT.

There are a few counts of this clone. The translation of this DNA and the TCRdb protein of a much larger clone differ at residue 10, probably owing to a read error; the protein shown here is translated from the DNA. The chain recombines TRGV9 with TRGJ1 or TRGJ2. This CDR3 is built from 15 residues. Germline V gene lookup returns CDR1 GITISATS and CDR2 ISYDGTV (reference sequence). In DNA form, the CDR3 reads TGTGCCTTGTGGGAGGAATTTTCGAATCATTATAAGAAACTCTTT. Protein: CALWEEFSNHYKKLF.

The sample holds many counts of this clone. One end of the junction is discordant with germline, which a read error may explain. The chain carries TRGV9 and TRGJ1 or TRGJ2. TCRdb leaves out the J gene; it was filled in here by matching the DNA to germline. The CDR3 has 15 residues. In germline, CDR1 is GITISATS, CDR2 ISYDGTV (reference sequence). The CDR3 spells CASWEVRRNYYKKLF. The CDR3 DNA is TGTGCCTCGTGGGAGGTGCGTCGAAATTATTATAAGAAACTCTTT.

The sample holds many counts of this clone. TCRdb attributes to this sequence the protein of a much larger clone, which differs from the DNA translation at residue 4; a read error is likely, and the protein displayed is translated from the DNA. J is TRGJ1 or TRGJ2 and V is TRGV4. This CDR3 region has 14 residues. Germline V CDR1 and CDR2: EGSTGY, YDSYTSSV. CDR3 bases: TGTGCCACCCGGGATGTCCCGAATTATTATAAGAAACTCTTT. It translates to CATRDVPNYYKKLF.

There are a few counts of this clone. TCRdb attributes to this sequence the protein of a much larger clone, which differs from the DNA translation at residue 9; a read error is likely, and the protein displayed is translated from the DNA. The rearrangement joins TRGV9 to TRGJP. TCRdb lists no J gene, so it was determined here by aligning the DNA to germline. After removal of 1 base from V and 6 bases from J, the junction contained 9 bases not matched to a gene. Germline CDR1 reads GITISATS; CDR2 reads ISYDGTV (reference sequence). This CDR3 comprises 18 residues. The CDR3 region has the DNA TGTGCCTTGTGGGAGGTTATTCGGCTAGAGTTGGGCAAAAAAATCAAGGTATTT. This translates into CALWEVIRLELGKKIKVF.

As concerns this clone: A read error is the likely source, as a far larger clone sits one nucleotide away. The same CDR3 is also encoded by other DNA sequences in this sample. V is TRGV9 and J is TRGJ1 or TRGJ2. TCRdb supplies no J gene; here it was assigned by aligning the nucleotide sequence to germline. The CDR3 has 14 amino acids. Looked up from germline, CDR1 is GITISATS and CDR2 is ISYDGTV (reference sequence). This CDR3 reads CALWEPPNYYKKLF. Written as DNA, the CDR3 is TGTGCCTTGTGGGAGCCTCCGAATTATTACAAGAAACTCTTT.

In this sample, this clone turned up many times. This chain uses TRGV9 with TRGJ1 or TRGJ2. J was trimmed by 3 bases and V by 3 bases; bases with no gene match: 8. This CDR3 comprises 14 residues. Per germline, CDR1 GITISATS and CDR2 ISYDGTV (reference sequence). CDR3 in DNA: TGTGCCTTGTGGGAGCCAACCCCTTATTATAAGAAACTCTTT. It encodes CALWEPTPYYKKLF.

This clone was detected only a few times. A read error is the likely source, as a far larger clone sits one nucleotide away. This specimen includes other DNA sequences encoding the same CDR3. V gene TRGV9 combines with J gene TRGJ1 or TRGJ2. TCRdb supplies no J gene; here it was assigned by aligning the nucleotide sequence to germline. Germline-derived CDR1 and CDR2 are GITISATS and ISYDGTV (reference sequence). This CDR3 has 17 residues. In DNA, the CDR3 is TGTGCCCTGTGGGAGTTTCCGATGTCTGAGAATTATTATAAGAAACTCTTT. This gives the protein CALWEFPMSENYYKKLF.